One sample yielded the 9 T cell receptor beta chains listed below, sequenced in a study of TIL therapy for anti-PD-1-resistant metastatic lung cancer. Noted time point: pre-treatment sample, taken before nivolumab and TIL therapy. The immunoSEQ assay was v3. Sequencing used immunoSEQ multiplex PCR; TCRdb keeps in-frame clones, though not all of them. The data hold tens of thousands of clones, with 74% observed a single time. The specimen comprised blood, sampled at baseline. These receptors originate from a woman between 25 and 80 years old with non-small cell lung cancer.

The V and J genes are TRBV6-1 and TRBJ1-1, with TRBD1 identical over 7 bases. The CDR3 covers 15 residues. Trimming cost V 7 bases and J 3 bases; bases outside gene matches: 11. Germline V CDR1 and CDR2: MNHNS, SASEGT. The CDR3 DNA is TGTGCCAGCAAGGTAATTTTTGGGACAGACACTGAAGCTTTCTTT. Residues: CASKVIFGTDTEAFF.

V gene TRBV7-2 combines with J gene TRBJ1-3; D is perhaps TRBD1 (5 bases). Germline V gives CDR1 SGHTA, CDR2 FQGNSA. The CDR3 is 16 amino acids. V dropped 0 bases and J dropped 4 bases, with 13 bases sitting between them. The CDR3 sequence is CASSLAGGPIGNTIYF. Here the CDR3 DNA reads TGTGCCAGCAGCTTAGCGGGGGGACCCATCGGAAACACCATATATTTT.

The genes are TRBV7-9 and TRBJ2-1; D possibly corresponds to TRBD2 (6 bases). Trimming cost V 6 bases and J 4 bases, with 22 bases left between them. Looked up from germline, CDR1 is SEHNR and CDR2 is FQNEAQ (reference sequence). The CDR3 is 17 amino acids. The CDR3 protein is CASSPKGPEGLYNEQFF. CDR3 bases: TGTGCCAGCAGTCCGAAAGGACCGGAGGGCCTTTACAATGAGCAGTTCTTC.

CDR3 residues: CASSHGSGANVLTF. In nucleotides, the CDR3 is TGTGCCAGCAGTCACGGCTCTGGGGCCAACGTCCTGACTTTC. The chain carries TRBV7-9 and TRBJ2-6; D is unresolved. The V end was cut by 6 bases, the J end by 0 bases, with 6 bases between. Looked up from germline, CDR1 is SEHNR and CDR2 is FQNEAQ (reference sequence). This CDR3 is built from 14 residues.

The CDR3 here is CASSPLSGYAYNEQFF. Here the CDR3 DNA reads TGTGCCAGCAGTCCGTTAAGCGGTTACGCCTACAATGAGCAGTTCTTC. The J gene is TRBJ2-1, the V gene TRBV27, with TRBD2 as a possible D gene (5 bases). Germline V lookup: CDR1 MNHEY, CDR2 SMNVEV (reference sequence). The CDR3 is 16 residues long. Trimming removed 5 bases at V and 2 bases at J, with 16 bases between.

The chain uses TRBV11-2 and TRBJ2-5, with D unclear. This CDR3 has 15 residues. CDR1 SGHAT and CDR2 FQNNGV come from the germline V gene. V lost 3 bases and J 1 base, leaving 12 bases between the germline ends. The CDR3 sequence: CASSFIGGTQETQYF. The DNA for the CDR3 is TGTGCCAGCAGCTTCATTGGCGGTACCCAAGAGACCCAGTACTTC.

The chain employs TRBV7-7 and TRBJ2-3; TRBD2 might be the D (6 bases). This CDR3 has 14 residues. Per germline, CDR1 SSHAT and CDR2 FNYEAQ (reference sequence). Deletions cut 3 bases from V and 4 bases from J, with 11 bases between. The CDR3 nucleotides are TGTGCCAGCAGCTTTAGTGCGGGATCAGATACGCAGTATTTT. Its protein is CASSFSAGSDTQYF.

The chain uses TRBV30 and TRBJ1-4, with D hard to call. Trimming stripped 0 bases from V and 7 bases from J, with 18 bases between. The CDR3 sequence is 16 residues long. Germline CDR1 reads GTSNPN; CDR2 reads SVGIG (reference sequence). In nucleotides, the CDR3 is TGTGCCTGGAGTGTACAGAATAGGGTGGTGTCTGAAAAACTGTTTTTT. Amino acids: CAWSVQNRVVSEKLFF.

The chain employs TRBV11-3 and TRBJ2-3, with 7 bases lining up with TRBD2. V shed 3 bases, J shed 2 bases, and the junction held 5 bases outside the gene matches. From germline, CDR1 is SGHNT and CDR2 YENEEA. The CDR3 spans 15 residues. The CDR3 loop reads CASSLSGGNTDTQYF. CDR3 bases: TGTGCCAGCAGCTTGTCGGGAGGTAACACAGATACGCAGTATTTT.